This entry concerns a single TCR beta chain. The source material, roughly 18-33 mg of unsorted bulk tissue, was used to co-extract RNA and DNA. Each tumor specimen held more than 80% viable tumor cells. With around 500 ng total RNA as template and a constant-region primer, TCR beta cDNA was made. Library construction for TCR beta comprised three nested multiplex PCR rounds performed with slightly modified ARM-PCR. Rounds one and two of PCR, each of roughly 10 cycles, were primed with TRBV1-TRBV30 forward primers and a C-beta reverse primer. TCRdb processed the multiplex PCR reads anew with MiXCR; each CDR3 protein has one entry. This table has more than 75,000 distinct CDR3 sequences, 60% to 75% appearing once. This sample stems from a study of tumor-infiltrating lymphocytes in primary liver carcinoma. This CDR3 spans 14 amino acids.

The sequence was collected from a man in his forties or fifties with primary liver carcinoma and hepatitis B virus infection. The sample was liver tumor tissue from sampling region 1. Subset meaning: tumor region T1, superior pole. The chain is built from TRBV12-3 or TRBV12-4 and TRBJ1-1, with TRBD1 identical over 8 bases. CDR3 bases: TGTGTAAGCACCCAGGGGGCTCTCGGCACTGAAGCTTTCTTT. As protein: CVSTQGALGTEAFF.